This T cell receptor (beta chain) was observed in a study of cytomegalovirus exposure and HLA in healthy donors. For the study at large: HLA-typed donors were the source of about 85 million unique TCRs held in an early data release.

This clone was seen just once. Its antigen remains unidentified. The PCR made use of 60 Vbeta and 13 Jbeta primers. Repertoires were generated with immunoSEQ multiplex PCR, while TCRdb's copy carries only in-frame clones and drops some. This sample has about 63,000 clones, with under 85% found just once. The study, taken as a whole, reports: Presence/absence analyses supposed approximately even sequencing depth among donors. Earlier analysis yielded a pattern in which most TCR beta V segments were productive about 90% or about 30% of the time.

Germline V gene lookup returns CDR1 KGHSH and CDR2 LQKENI. The CDR3 contains 17 residues. V lost 3 bases and J lost 0; bases outside the gene matches: 7. The rearrangement joins TRBV18 to TRBJ2-1, with TRBD1 matching over 8 bases. The sequenced sample was PBMCs. This sequence originates from a woman between 25 and 40 years old in good health and CMV-seronegative. The CDR3 spells CASSPMPGGFSYNEQFF. CDR3 sequence (DNA): TGTGCCAGCTCACCGATGCCAGGGGGCTTCTCCTACAATGAGCAGTTCTTC.